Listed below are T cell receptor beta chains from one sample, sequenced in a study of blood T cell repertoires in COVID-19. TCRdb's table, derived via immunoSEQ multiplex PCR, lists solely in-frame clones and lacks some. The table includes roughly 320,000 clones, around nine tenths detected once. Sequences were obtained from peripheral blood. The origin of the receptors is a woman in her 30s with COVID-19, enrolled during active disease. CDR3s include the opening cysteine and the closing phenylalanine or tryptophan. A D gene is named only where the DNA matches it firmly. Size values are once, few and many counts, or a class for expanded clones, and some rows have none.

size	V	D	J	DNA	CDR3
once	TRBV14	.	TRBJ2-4	TGTGCCAGCAGCCAGACAGAAAACATTCAGTACTTC	CASSQTENIQYF
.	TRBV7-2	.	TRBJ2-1	TGTGCCAGCAGCTTAGCTCAACTAAGGAGTAATGAGCAGTTCTTC	CASSLAQLRSNEQFF
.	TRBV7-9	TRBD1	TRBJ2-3	TGTGCCAGCAGCTACATATTACCCCAGGGGGCCCCAGATACGCAGTATTTT	CASSYILPQGAPDTQYF
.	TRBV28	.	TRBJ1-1	TGTGCCAGCAGCGAAGTGGGACACCAGAACACTGAAGCTTTCTTT	CASSEVGHQNTEAFF
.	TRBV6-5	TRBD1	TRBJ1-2	TGTGCCAGCAGTCCGGGACAGGGGCGCTACACCTTC	CASSPGQGRYTF
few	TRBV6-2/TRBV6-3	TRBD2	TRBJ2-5	TGTGCCAGCAGTTACCCGGGGACTAGCGGGGGAGGGGAGACCCAGTACTTC	CASSYPGTSGGGETQYF
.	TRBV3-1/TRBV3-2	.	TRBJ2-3	TGTGCCAGCAGCGAATCCTTGATACAGCCAGATACGCAGTATTTT	CASSESLIQPDTQYF
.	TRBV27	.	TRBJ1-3	TGTGCCAGCAGTTTGGCGGGGGGCTGGGGAAACACCATATATTTT	CASSLAGGWGNTIYF
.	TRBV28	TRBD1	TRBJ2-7	TGTGCCAGCAGTACCTCGACCGGGACAGGGCTCTACGAGCAGTACTTC	CASSTSTGTGLYEQYF
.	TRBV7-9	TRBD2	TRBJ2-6	TGTGCCAGCAGCTCGAGCGGGGCTCTGGAGGCCAACGTCCTGACTTTC	CASSSSGALEANVLTF
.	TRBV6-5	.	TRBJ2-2	TGTGCCAGCAGTTACCCCCGCGGGGAGCTGTTTTTT	CASSYPRGELFF
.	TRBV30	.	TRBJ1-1	TGTGCCTGGACATCGGACAGCCTGAACACTGAAGCTTTCTTT	CAWTSDSLNTEAFF
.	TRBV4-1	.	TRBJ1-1	TGCGCCAGCAGCCTCAGGAACACTGAAGCTTTCTTT	CASSLRNTEAFF
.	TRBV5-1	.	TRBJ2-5	TGCGCCAGCAGCTTGGGGGGGCGGACGGACCAAGAGACCCAGTACTTC	CASSLGGRTDQETQYF
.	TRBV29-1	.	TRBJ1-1	TGCAGCGTGAGACAGCCGAACACTGAAGCTTTCTTT	CSVRQPNTEAFF
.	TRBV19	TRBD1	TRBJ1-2	TGTGCCAGTAGCCCCTCGGACAGGGTTTATGGCTACACCTTC	CASSPSDRVYGYTF
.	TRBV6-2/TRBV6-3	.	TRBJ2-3	TGTGCCAGCAGCCGAAATCCTATGGATACGCAGTATTTT	CASSRNPMDTQYF
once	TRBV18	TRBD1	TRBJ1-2	TGTGCCAGCTCGGGGATAGACGGGACAGGGAGAGGCTACACCTTC	CASSGIDGTGRGYTF
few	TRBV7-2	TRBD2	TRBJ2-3	TGTGCCAGCAGCTTACAGTTCAGATTGGCGGGGGAAGTGCAGTATTTT	CASSLQFRLAGEVQYF
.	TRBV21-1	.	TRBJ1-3	TGTGCCAGCACCACCTCACGAGGCCGACGGTCTGGAAACACCATATATTTT	CASTTSRGRRSGNTIYF
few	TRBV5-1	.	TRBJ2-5	TGCGCCAGCAGCTTGGGGTACGGGGGCCAAGAGACCCAGTACTTC	CASSLGYGGQETQYF
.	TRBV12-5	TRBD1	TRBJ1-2	TGTGCTAGTGGTTTGGGGGACAGGGGAAACCGGAAAGACTATGGCTACACCTTC	CASGLGDRGNRKDYGYTF
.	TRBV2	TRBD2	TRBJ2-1	TGTGCCAGCAGGGTTACTAGCGGGACCTACAATGAGCAGTTCTTC	CASRVTSGTYNEQFF
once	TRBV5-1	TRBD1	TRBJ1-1	TGCGCCAGCAGCCGGGGACAGGGAGGGGACACTGAAGCTTTCTTT	CASSRGQGGDTEAFF
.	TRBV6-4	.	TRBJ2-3	TGTGCCAGCAGTGTTTTTGGGGGCCGCACAGATACGCAGTATTTT	CASSVFGGRTDTQYF
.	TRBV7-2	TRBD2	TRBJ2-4	TGTGCCAGCAGCTTAGACGGCGGGGGTTCAGCCAAAAACATTCAGTACTTC	CASSLDGGGSAKNIQYF
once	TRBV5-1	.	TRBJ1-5	TGCGCCAGCAGCTTGGAAGGAGTAGGCAATCAGCCCCAGCATTTT	CASSLEGVGNQPQHF
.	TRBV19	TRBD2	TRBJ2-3	TGTGCCAGTAGTTCCAGCGGGGGGAGAGGAGGCACAGATACGCAGTATTTT	CASSSSGGRGGTDTQYF
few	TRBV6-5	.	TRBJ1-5	TGTGCCAGCAGTTACTCAGCAGGGGCCCATCAGCCCCAGCATTTT	CASSYSAGAHQPQHF
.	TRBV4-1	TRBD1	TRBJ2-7	TGCGCCAGCAGCCGCAACCCGGGACAGTCTTCCTACGAGCAGTACTTC	CASSRNPGQSSYEQYF
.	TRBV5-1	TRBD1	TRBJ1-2	TGCGCCAGCAGAGGACAGGGCCCGGCAGGCTACACCTTC	CASRGQGPAGYTF
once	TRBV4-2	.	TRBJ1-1	TGTGCCAGCAGCCAAGGGTCAGGGGAAAAGGACACTGAAGCTTTCTTT	CASSQGSGEKDTEAFF
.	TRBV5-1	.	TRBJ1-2	TGCGCCAGCAGCCCCATACTGACGGCGGGGCTCTACACCTTC	CASSPILTAGLYTF
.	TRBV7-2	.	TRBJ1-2	TGTGCCAGCAGCTTTAACCGGGGGGACTATGGCTACACCTTC	CASSFNRGDYGYTF
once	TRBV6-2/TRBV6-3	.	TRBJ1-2	TGTGCCAGCAGTCACGACACGGAGAGCTTCAGGGGTGGCTACACCTTC	CASSHDTESFRGGYTF
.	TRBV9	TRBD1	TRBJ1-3	TGTGCCAGCAGCGTAGAGGGGGCCTACTCTGGAAACACCATATATTTT	CASSVEGAYSGNTIYF
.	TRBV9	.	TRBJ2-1	TGTGCCAGCAGCACCCAAGGAGCCAGGGGGGATGTGTCTGAGCAGTTCTTC	CASSTQGARGDVSEQFF
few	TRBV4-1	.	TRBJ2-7	TGCGCCAGCAGCCAAGTCCGCTACTACGAGCAGTACTTC	CASSQVRYYEQYF
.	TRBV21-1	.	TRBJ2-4	TGTGCCAGCAGCCGGCTGGACAGGGATGAAAGTGGGAACATTCAGTACTTC	CASSRLDRDESGNIQYF
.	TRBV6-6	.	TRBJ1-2	TGTGCCAGCAGTGCGGGATTTACGGATGGCTACACCTTC	CASSAGFTDGYTF
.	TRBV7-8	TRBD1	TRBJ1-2	TGTGCCAGCAGTCTGACAGGGGGATACTATGGCTACACCTTC	CASSLTGGYYGYTF
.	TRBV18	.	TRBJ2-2	TGTGCCAGCTCACTCAACAATAACGCGAACACCGGGGAGCTGTTTTTT	CASSLNNNANTGELFF
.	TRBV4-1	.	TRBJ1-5	TGCGCCAGCAGCCAAGATAAAAGAGGCAGCAATCAGCCCCAGCATTTT	CASSQDKRGSNQPQHF
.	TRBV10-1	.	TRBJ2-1	TGCGCCAGCAGTAGGGATGACAGGGAGGATGAGCAGTTCTTC	CASSRDDREDEQFF
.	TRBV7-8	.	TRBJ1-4	TGTGCCAGCAGCCCGGGGAGGGTCCCAACTAATGAAAAACTGTTTTTT	CASSPGRVPTNEKLFF
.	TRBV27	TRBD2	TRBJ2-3	TGTGCCAGCAGTTTAACTAGCGGGGGATTCACAGATACGCAGTATTTT	CASSLTSGGFTDTQYF
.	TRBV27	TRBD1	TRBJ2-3	TGTGCCAGCAGTTTGGGACAGGGAGCAGATACGCAGTATTTT	CASSLGQGADTQYF
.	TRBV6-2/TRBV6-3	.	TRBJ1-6	TGTGCCAGCAGTTACGATCCTTCCAGGGGCGATCCCAATTCACCCCTCCACTTT	CASSYDPSRGDPNSPLHF
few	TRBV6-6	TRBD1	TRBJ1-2	TGTGCCAGCAGTCCCCCAAAACAGGGGGCTTCATTCCGCCCCTATGGCTACACCTTC	CASSPPKQGASFRPYGYTF
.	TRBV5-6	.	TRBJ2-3	TGTGCCAGCAGCTATACAGCAGATACGCAGTATTTT	CASSYTADTQYF
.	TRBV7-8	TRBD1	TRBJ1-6	TGTGCCAGCAGCTTAGGGACAGGGTTAATTTCACCCCTCCACTTT	CASSLGTGLISPLHF
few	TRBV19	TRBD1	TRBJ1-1	TGTGCCAGTAGTATTCGGGACAGGGAGAGAGCTTTCTTT	CASSIRDRERAFF
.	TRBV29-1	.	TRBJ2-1	TGCAGCGTTGAAGGCTGGAGCTCCTACAATGAGCAGTTCTTC	CSVEGWSSYNEQFF
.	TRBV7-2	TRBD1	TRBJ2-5	TGTGCCAGCAGACGCTACTCGACAGGGGTAGAGACCCAGTACTTC	CASRRYSTGVETQYF
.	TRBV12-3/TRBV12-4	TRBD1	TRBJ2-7	TGTGCCAGCAGTTTAGGACAGGGCTACGAGCAGTACTTC	CASSLGQGYEQYF
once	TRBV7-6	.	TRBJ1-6	TGTGCCAGCAGCCCGATCTTACACAGGAGCTCCTATAATTCACCCCTCCACTTT	CASSPILHRSSYNSPLHF
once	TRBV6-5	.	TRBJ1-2	TGTGCCAGCAGTTACTCCAGGGGATGGAGCGGCTACACCTTC	CASSYSRGWSGYTF
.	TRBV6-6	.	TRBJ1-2	TGTGCCAGCTCTACGGGGGTGGCGGGCTACACCTTC	CASSTGVAGYTF
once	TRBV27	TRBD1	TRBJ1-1	TGTGCCAGCAGTTGGGACAGGGGTAGAGACACTGAAGCTTTCTTT	CASSWDRGRDTEAFF